The T cell receptor (beta chain) described here comes from a study of blood T cell repertoires in COVID-19. At the level of the study: Donors in the United States, Italy and Spain gave samples during acute or convalescent COVID-19.

This table comes from immunoSEQ multiplex PCR, and its TCRdb copy is limited to in-frame clones, with some not included. Here the sample spans about 200,000 clones, more than 80% being singletons. This receptor was obtained from a man between 45 and 60 years old with acute or convalescent COVID-19. The sample comprised peripheral blood.

CDR3 DNA: TGTGCCAGCAGAACCGGGACAGGGAGTTGGGAGCAGTACGTC. It is translated as CASRTGTGSWEQYV. The rearrangement uses TRBV6-6 and TRBJ2-7, with 9 bases aligning to TRBD1. V was clipped by 6 bases and J by 7 bases; unmatched bases: 10. This CDR3 is built from 14 residues. Per the germline V gene, CDR1 is MNHNY and CDR2 is SVGAGI (reference sequence).